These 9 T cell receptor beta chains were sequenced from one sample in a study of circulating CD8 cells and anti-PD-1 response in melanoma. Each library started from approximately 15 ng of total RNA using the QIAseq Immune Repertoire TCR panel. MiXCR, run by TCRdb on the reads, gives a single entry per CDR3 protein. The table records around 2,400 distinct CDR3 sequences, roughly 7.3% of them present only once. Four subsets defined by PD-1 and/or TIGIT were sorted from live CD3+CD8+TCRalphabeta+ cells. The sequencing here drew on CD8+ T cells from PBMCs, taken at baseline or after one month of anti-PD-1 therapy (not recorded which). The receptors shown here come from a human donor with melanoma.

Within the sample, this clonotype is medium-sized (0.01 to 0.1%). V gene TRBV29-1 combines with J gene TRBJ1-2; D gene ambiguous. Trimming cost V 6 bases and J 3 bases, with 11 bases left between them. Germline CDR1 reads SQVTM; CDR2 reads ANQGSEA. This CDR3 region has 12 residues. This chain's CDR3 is CSVITVDYGYTF. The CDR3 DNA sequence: TGCAGCGTGATTACAGTGGACTATGGCTACACCTTC.

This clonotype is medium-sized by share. CDR3 amino acids: CASSLLAGGLTGELFF. The CDR3 nucleotides are TGTGCCAGCAGTCTCCTAGCGGGGGGTCTGACCGGGGAGCTGTTTTTT. The rearrangement uses TRBV28 and TRBJ2-2; 11 bases are a match to TRBD2. V lost 5 bases to trimming and J lost 5 bases; unmatched junction nucleotides: 7. The CDR3 totals 16 residues. Germline assignment: CDR1 MDHEN and CDR2 SYDVKM.

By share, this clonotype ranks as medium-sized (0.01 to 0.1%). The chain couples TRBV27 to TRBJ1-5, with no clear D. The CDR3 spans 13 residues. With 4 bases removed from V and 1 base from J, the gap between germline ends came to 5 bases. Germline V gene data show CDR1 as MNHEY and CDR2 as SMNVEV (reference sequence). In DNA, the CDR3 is TGTGCCAGCAGTTCGGAGAGCAATCAGCCCCAGCATTTT. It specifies CASSSESNQPQHF.

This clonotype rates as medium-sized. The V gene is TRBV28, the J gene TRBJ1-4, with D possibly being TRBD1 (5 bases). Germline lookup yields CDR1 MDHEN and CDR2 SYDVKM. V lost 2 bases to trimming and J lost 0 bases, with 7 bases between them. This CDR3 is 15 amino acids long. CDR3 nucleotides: TGTGCCAGCAGTTTAAGGGGTGCAACTAATGAAAAACTGTTTTTT. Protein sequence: CASSLRGATNEKLFF.

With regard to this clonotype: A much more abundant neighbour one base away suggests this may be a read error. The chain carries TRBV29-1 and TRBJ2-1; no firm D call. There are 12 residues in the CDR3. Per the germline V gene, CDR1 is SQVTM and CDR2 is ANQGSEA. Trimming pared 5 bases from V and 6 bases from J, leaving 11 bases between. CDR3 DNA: TGCAGCGTTCCGGCAGTCCGCAATGAGCAGTTCTTC. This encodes CSVPAVRNEQFF.

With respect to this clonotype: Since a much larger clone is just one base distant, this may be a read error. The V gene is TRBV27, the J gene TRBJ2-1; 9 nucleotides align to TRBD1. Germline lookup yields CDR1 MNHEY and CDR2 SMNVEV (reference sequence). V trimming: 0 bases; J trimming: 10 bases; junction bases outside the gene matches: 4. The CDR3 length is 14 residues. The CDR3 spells CASSLSTGGYEQFF. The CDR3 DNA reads TGTGCCAGCAGTTTATCGACAGGGGGGTACGAGCAGTTCTTC.

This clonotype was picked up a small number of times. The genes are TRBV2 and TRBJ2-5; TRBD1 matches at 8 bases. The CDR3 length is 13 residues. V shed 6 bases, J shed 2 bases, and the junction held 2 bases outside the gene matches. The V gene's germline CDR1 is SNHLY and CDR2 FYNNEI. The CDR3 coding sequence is TGTGCCAGCAGAGGGACAGGACAAGAGACCCAGTACTTC. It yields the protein CASRGTGQETQYF.

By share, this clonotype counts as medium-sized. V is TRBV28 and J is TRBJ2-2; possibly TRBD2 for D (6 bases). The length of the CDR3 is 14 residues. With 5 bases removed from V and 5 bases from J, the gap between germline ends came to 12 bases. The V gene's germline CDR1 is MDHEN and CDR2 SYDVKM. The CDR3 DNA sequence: TGTGCCAGCAGTAGGGACTGGTGGACCGGGGAGCTGTTTTTT. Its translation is CASSRDWWTGELFF.

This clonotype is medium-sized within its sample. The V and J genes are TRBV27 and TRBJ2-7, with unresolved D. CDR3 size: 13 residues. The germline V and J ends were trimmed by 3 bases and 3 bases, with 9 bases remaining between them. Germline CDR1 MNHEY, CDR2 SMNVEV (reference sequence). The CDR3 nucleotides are TGTGCCAGCAGTTTCTCGGCGAGCTACGAGCAGTACTTC. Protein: CASSFSASYEQYF.